This record concerns one TCR beta chain sequence. Sample time point: cycle 4 day 1 (C4D1), after more than five weeks of nivolumab. Each patient's relapse followed autologous stem cell transplantation, and brentuximab vedotin exposure varied. Negative magnetic selection isolated CD4+ T cells from thawed PBMCs. The sample is drawn from a study of PD-1 blockade in classical Hodgkin lymphoma. V was clipped by 5 bases and J by 6 bases, with 9 bases between them. This CDR3 has 11 amino acids. Germline CDR1 is GTSNPN and CDR2 is SVGIG (reference sequence). Measured with immunoSEQ multiplex PCR; TCRdb has only the in-frame clones, and not every one. The sample has approximately 13,000 clones; 85% to 90% are singletons.

Sample: CD4+ T cells from blood, taken before the fourth cycle of nivolumab. The receptor comes from a human donor with classical Hodgkin lymphoma. The J gene is TRBJ2-3, the V gene TRBV30; D gene unclear. In DNA form, the CDR3 reads TGTGCCTGGTCCGGCGGTGATACGCAGTATTTT. Translating gives CAWSGGDTQYF.